The 23 T cell receptor beta chains below all came from one sample that was sequenced in a study of early T cells in non-severe SARS-CoV-2 infection. TCRdb passed the 5' RACE reads through MiXCR, listing each CDR3 protein once. The sample holds more than 80,000 distinct CDR3 sequences; 16% are singletons and the top ten take roughly 1.3%. Source material: whole blood. The receptors shown here come from an adult who was a healthcare worker with PCR-confirmed SARS-CoV-2 infection or an uninfected control (not recorded which).

Notes on this clonotype: A much larger clone is a single base away; this may be a read error. The chain links TRBV29-1 to TRBJ1-5, with D hard to call. Per the germline V gene, CDR1 is SQVTM and CDR2 is ANQGSEA. V was shortened by 4 bases and J by 0 bases, with 4 bases between the two germline ends. There are 12 residues in the CDR3. The CDR3 DNA reads TGCAGCGTTGCCGGTAGCAATCAGCCCCAGCATTTT. Translating it yields CSVAGSNQPQHF.

The gene calls are TRBV7-2 and TRBJ2-1; D remains unclear. The CDR3 has 16 residues. V lost 1 base, J lost 7 bases, and 17 bases lay in between. Germline V lookup: CDR1 SGHTA, CDR2 FQGNSA. The CDR3 DNA reads TGTGCCAGCAGCTTAGGAGGCGCAGGCTTCTCTAATGAGCAGTTCTTC. Translation gives CASSLGGAGFSNEQFF.

This clonotype has a handful of counts. The chain couples TRBV29-1 to TRBJ2-2; D is uncertain. With 5 bases removed from V and 0 bases from J, the gap between germline ends came to 7 bases. There are 13 residues in the CDR3. Per germline, CDR1 SQVTM and CDR2 ANQGSEA. CDR3: CSVKNANTGELFF. CDR3 nucleotides: TGCAGCGTTAAGAATGCGAACACCGGGGAGCTGTTTTTT.

In its sample, this clonotype was seen many times. This sequence joins TRBV5-4 and TRBJ2-1; 9 bases align to TRBD2. Germline loops: CDR1 SGHNT, CDR2 YYREEE (reference sequence). The CDR3 has 16 residues. Trimming removed 1 base from V and 4 bases from J; junction bases left unmatched: 6. As DNA, the CDR3 is TGTGCCAGCAGCTTGATATCGGCGGGGGGGTACAATGAGCAGTTCTTC. It translates to CASSLISAGGYNEQFF.

This clonotype was seen more than once but under ten times. V is TRBV6-1 and J is TRBJ2-5; TRBD2 matches at 7 bases. Trimming removed 5 bases from V and 4 bases from J; junction bases left unmatched: 13. Germline loops: CDR1 MNHNS, CDR2 SASEGT. This CDR3 spans 16 amino acids. This CDR3 is CASSQGSGVWVETQYF. The DNA of the CDR3 is TGTGCCAGCAGTCAAGGGAGCGGGGTCTGGGTAGAGACCCAGTACTTC.

The genes are TRBV7-9 and TRBJ2-5; D gene ambiguous. Deletions cut 4 bases from V and 1 base from J, with 13 bases between. Germline V gives CDR1 SEHNR, CDR2 FQNEAQ (reference sequence). The CDR3 spans 15 residues. The CDR3 loop is CASSSGQNIQETQYF. The CDR3 DNA reads as TGTGCCAGCAGCTCCGGTCAAAATATCCAAGAGACCCAGTACTTC.

This clonotype was detected a few times. V and J are TRBV27 and TRBJ2-1; TRBD2 aligns across 12 bases. This CDR3 is built from 18 residues. The V and J ends lost 5 bases and 10 bases, in that order; junction bases with no gene match: 18. The germline V gene has CDR1 MNHEY and CDR2 SMNVEV (reference sequence). The CDR3 DNA reads TGTGCCAGCAGTGGACGGTTCCCGTCTGGGACTAGCGGGTTGGAGCAGTTCTTC. The encoded protein is CASSGRFPSGTSGLEQFF.

This clonotype was observed at least ten times. This chain joins TRBV6-5 and TRBJ2-5; D unresolved. This CDR3 has 13 amino acids. Germline loops: CDR1 MNHEY, CDR2 SVGAGI. Trimming pared 5 bases from V and 5 bases from J, leaving 12 bases between. CDR3 amino acids: CASSGPLGETQYF. The CDR3 DNA reads as TGTGCCAGCAGTGGACCATTAGGGGAGACCCAGTACTTC.

This clonotype was counted many times. The chain has TRBV19 and TRBJ2-1; 7 bases match TRBD1. CDR1 is LNHDA and CDR2 is SQIVND in the germline V gene (reference sequence). Trimming cost V 4 bases and J 8 bases; bases outside gene matches: 14. CDR3 length: 16 residues. The CDR3 loop reads CASSTRDSKVPYEQFF. DNA of the CDR3: TGTGCCAGTAGTACGAGGGACAGTAAAGTTCCCTATGAGCAGTTCTTC. The variable domain in full, with the rest retrieved from reference TRBV19 and TRBJ2-1, is DGGITQSPKYLFRKEGQNVTLSCEQNLNHDAMYWYRQDPGQGLRLIYYSQIVNDFQKGDIAEGYSVSREKKESFPLTVTSAQKNPTAFYLCASSTRDSKVPYEQFFGPGTRLTVL.

The J gene is TRBJ2-7, the V gene TRBV20-1, with a weak D call TRBD2 (7 bases). This CDR3 comprises 13 residues. V was pared by 3 bases and J by 4 bases, with 13 bases between. Germline lookup yields CDR1 DFQATT and CDR2 SNEGSKA (reference sequence). CDR3 coding DNA: TGCAGTGCTAGTCCGAGGGGGGGGTACGAGCAGTACTTC. Protein product: CSASPRGGYEQYF.

V is TRBV7-9 and J is TRBJ2-1; D not resolved. The V end was cut by 4 bases, the J end by 1 base, with 8 bases between. The CDR3 sequence is 14 residues long. Germline loops: CDR1 SEHNR, CDR2 FQNEAQ (reference sequence). The CDR3 region has the DNA TGTGCCAGCAGCTCGCAGGCGTCCTACAATGAGCAGTTCTTC. Residues: CASSSQASYNEQFF.

Only a few counts were recorded for this clonotype. The chain recombines TRBV6-5 with TRBJ2-7; 7 nucleotides agree with TRBD2. CDR1 is MNHEY, CDR2 SVGAGI, per germline. This CDR3 comprises 16 residues. The J segment lost 1 base and the V segment lost 6 bases, leaving 12 bases of the junction unmatched. The CDR3 protein is CASSPNAGVGSYEQYF. The CDR3 DNA follows: TGTGCCAGCAGCCCAAACGCGGGGGTAGGTTCCTACGAGCAGTACTTC.

A few counts support this clonotype. V and J are TRBV20-1 and TRBJ2-3; D is possibly TRBD1 (6 bases). The V gene lost 1 base and the J gene lost 0 bases, with 14 bases spanning the gap. Germline V gene sequence: CDR1 DFQATT, CDR2 SNEGSKA (reference sequence). The length of the CDR3 is 16 residues. CDR3 in amino acids: CSARVAGAPSTDTQYF. The CDR3 DNA reads TGCAGTGCTAGAGTCGCAGGGGCGCCCAGCACAGATACGCAGTATTTT.

The genes are TRBV29-1 and TRBJ2-3, with TRBD1 matching 9 bases. The CDR3 totals 14 residues. Germline V gene data show CDR1 as SQVTM and CDR2 as ANQGSEA. V lost 7 bases to trimming and J lost 1 base; unmatched junction nucleotides: 6. CDR3 nucleotide sequence: TGCAGCGCCTCGACAGGGGGTGGCACAGATACGCAGTATTTT. Its protein product is CSASTGGGTDTQYF.

Comments on this clonotype: A junction boundary mismatches the germline segment, possibly from a read error. The rearrangement uses TRBV10-2 and TRBJ1-4, with a weak D call TRBD1 (5 bases). The CDR3 runs to 13 residues. Germline loops: CDR1 WSHSY, CDR2 SAAADI. CDR3 DNA sequence: TGCGCCAGCAGGAGGGACTCTAATCAAAAACTGTTTTTT. Translating gives CASRRDSNQKLFF.

V usage is TRBV12-3 or TRBV12-4 and J usage is TRBJ1-2, with TRBD1 as a possible D gene (6 bases). The CDR3 runs to 12 residues. V shed 8 bases and J shed 8 bases, with 15 bases lying between them. CDR3 sequence reads: CASATGAEGYTF. CDR3 nucleotide sequence: TGTGCCAGCGCGACAGGCGCCGAAGGCTACACCTTC.

CDR3 nucleotide sequence: TGTGCCACCTCCGGGGCTTCTAAGCGCGACACCGGGGAGCTGTTTTTT. This sequence encodes CATSGASKRDTGELFF. The gene calls are TRBV18 and TRBJ2-2, with D possibly called TRBD1 or TRBD2 (5 bases each). Germline V gene data show CDR1 as KGHSH and CDR2 as LQKENI. V lost 10 bases and J lost 3, with 21 bases in between. This CDR3 comprises 16 residues.

This clonotype was recorded a few times. This chain joins TRBV11-2 and TRBJ1-1, with a weak D call TRBD1 (5 bases). Trimming shortened V by 2 bases and J by 0 bases, and 10 bases separated the two germline ends. CDR1 is SGHAT and CDR2 is FQNNGV in the germline V gene. This CDR3 contains 15 residues. The CDR3 loop is CASSLSGALNTEAFF. The CDR3, as DNA: TGTGCCAGCAGCTTAAGTGGGGCGTTGAACACTGAAGCTTTCTTT.

The table lists this clonotype with a few counts. The CDR3 bases are TGTGCCACCAGTGGGCCGGCTAGCACAGATACGCAGTATTTT. This encodes CATSGPASTDTQYF. The V and J genes are TRBV24-1 and TRBJ2-3; no firm D call. The CDR3 has 14 amino acids. In germline, CDR1 is KGHDR, CDR2 SFDVKD. Trimming shortened V by 5 bases and J by 0 bases, and 8 bases separated the two germline ends.

This clonotype was picked up many times. This sequence joins TRBV7-9 and TRBJ2-3, with D maybe TRBD2 (6 bases). The CDR3 length is 17 residues. V was clipped by 5 bases and J by 1 base, with 19 bases between them. Germline values: CDR1 SEHNR, CDR2 FQNEAQ (reference sequence). The CDR3 sequence: CASSAGRWRGRTDTQYF. As DNA, the CDR3 is TGTGCCAGCAGCGCAGGCAGGTGGCGGGGCCGCACAGATACGCAGTATTTT.

This clonotype showed up just a few times. The rearrangement uses TRBV7-2 and TRBJ1-2; TRBD1 is a possible D gene (5 bases). The CDR3 is made up of 13 amino acids. V dropped 5 bases and J dropped 5 bases, with 12 bases sitting between them. In germline, CDR1 is SGHTA, CDR2 FQGNSA. The DNA for the CDR3 is TGTGCCAGCAGCACGATGACAGCTTATGGCTACACCTTC. Encoded protein: CASSTMTAYGYTF.

This clonotype came up a few times. The gene calls are TRBV20-1 and TRBJ2-7; 8 bases fit TRBD1. Trimming at V came to 6 bases and at J to 3 bases, leaving 16 bases not matched to a gene. Per germline, CDR1 DFQATT and CDR2 SNEGSKA (reference sequence). The CDR3 is made up of 16 amino acids. CDR3 residues: CSAVGQDPFRLYEQYF. CDR3 in DNA: TGCAGTGCAGTGGGACAGGATCCCTTTCGGCTCTACGAGCAGTACTTC.

This clonotype has just a few counts. This sequence joins TRBV11-2 and TRBJ2-6; D may be TRBD1 (6 bases). Trimming removed 5 bases from V and 2 bases from J, with 10 bases in between. Per the germline V gene, CDR1 is SGHAT and CDR2 is FQNNGV. The CDR3 spans 15 residues. The CDR3 DNA reads TGTGCCAGCAGCCGCGGACAGACTGGGGCCAACGTCCTGACTTTC. Amino acid sequence: CASSRGQTGANVLTF. Looking up the rest from reference TRBV11-2 and TRBJ2-6 gives the full variable domain: EAGVAQSPRYKIIEKRQSVAFWCNPISGHATLYWYQQILGQGPKLLIQFQNNGVVDDSQLPKDRFSAERLKGVDSTLKIQPAKLEDSAVYLCASSRGQTGANVLTFGAGSRLTVL.